The 30 T cell receptor beta chains in this list originate from one sample, sequenced in a study of blood T cell repertoires in COVID-19. Assay used: immunoSEQ multiplex PCR; TCRdb lists only in-frame clones, some missing. The top ten hold almost 40% of the sample, which has 25,000 to 30,000 clones, roughly 80% seen once. Sample: peripheral blood. The origin of the receptors is a man aged 65 to 79 with acute or convalescent COVID-19.

The V call is TRBV6-6, the J call TRBJ1-2; D is possibly TRBD1 (5 bases). The CDR3 is 13 residues long. The V end lost 5 bases, the J end lost 1 base, and 8 bases lay between the germline ends. Germline lookup yields CDR1 MNHNY and CDR2 SVGAGI (reference sequence). The CDR3 DNA is TGTGCCAGCAGTAAGGGGTTTAACTATGGCTACACCTTC. It encodes CASSKGFNYGYTF.

The rearrangement uses TRBV12-5 and TRBJ2-5; D not resolved. The CDR3 has 12 residues. Trimming removed 1 base from V and 5 bases from J, with 5 bases in between. CDR1 and CDR2 from the germline V gene are LGHNT and FRNRAP. The CDR3 DNA reads TGTGCTAGTGGTTTGGCCGGGGAGACCCAGTACTTC. It translates to CASGLAGETQYF.

This clone showed up just once. The V call is TRBV7-2, the J call TRBJ2-1; 8 bases agree with TRBD1. CDR3 length equals 13 residues. J was trimmed by 8 bases and V by 5 bases; bases with no gene match: 5. The germline gives CDR1 SGHTA, CDR2 FQGNSA. The CDR3 DNA reads as TGTGCCAGCAGCCAGGACAGGGTCGATGAGCAGTTCTTC. It encodes CASSQDRVDEQFF.

The V call is TRBV19, the J call TRBJ2-7, with TRBD1 as a possible D gene (6 bases). The ends were cut back, 5 bases at V and 4 bases at J, with 12 bases in the middle. The CDR3 has 13 amino acids. Germline V lookup: CDR1 LNHDA, CDR2 SQIVND (reference sequence). CDR3 region: CASSRTARYEQYF. The CDR3 DNA reads as TGTGCCAGTAGTCGGACAGCGCGGTACGAGCAGTACTTC. Using reference TRBV19 and TRBJ2-7 for the parts outside the CDR3, the full variable domain is DGGITQSPKYLFRKEGQNVTLSCEQNLNHDAMYWYRQDPGQGLRLIYYSQIVNDFQKGDIAEGYSVSREKKESFPLTVTSAQKNPTAFYLCASSRTARYEQYFGPGTRLTVT.

The chain uses TRBV7-9 and TRBJ1-4; D call uncertain. Germline CDR1 SEHNR, CDR2 FQNEAQ (reference sequence). The CDR3 runs to 14 residues. Trimming took off 6 bases at V and 2 bases at J, with 10 bases between the two ends. The CDR3 coding sequence is TGTGCCAGCAGGGGGAGGACGACTAATGAAAAACTGTTTTTT. The encoded protein is CASRGRTTNEKLFF.

This rearrangement joins TRBV7-2 to TRBJ2-1, with a weak D call TRBD2 (7 bases). The CDR3 loop spans 16 amino acids. Germline-derived CDR1 and CDR2 are SGHTA and FQGNSA. V was pared by 1 base and J by 0 bases, with 10 bases between. CDR3 in DNA: TGTGCCAGCAGCTTAGGTGGGGGGGCCTCCTACAATGAGCAGTTCTTC. Its translation: CASSLGGGASYNEQFF.

The chain recombines TRBV27 with TRBJ2-5; TRBD2 matches at 9 bases. V was clipped by 5 bases and J by 3 bases; unmatched bases: 7. The germline gives CDR1 MNHEY, CDR2 SMNVEV (reference sequence). This CDR3 has 15 amino acids. The CDR3, as DNA: TGTGCCAGCAGTCCGTTAGCGGGAGAGGAAGAGACCCAGTACTTC. This encodes CASSPLAGEEETQYF.

The chain is built from TRBV7-2 and TRBJ1-5; D is possibly TRBD1 (6 bases). Between the trimmed V and J ends, which lost 5 bases and 7 bases, there was a span of 15 bases. The V gene's germline CDR1 is SGHTA and CDR2 FQGNSA. CDR3 length: 14 residues. The CDR3 bases are TGTGCCAGCAGCCCTCAGGGGAGCGGCCAGCCCCAGCATTTT. It specifies CASSPQGSGQPQHF.

This clone showed up just a few times. CDR3 in amino acids: CASRTSGFSYEQYF. CDR3 DNA sequence: TGTGCCAGCAGGACTAGCGGGTTCTCCTACGAGCAGTACTTC. The chain recombines TRBV6-5 with TRBJ2-7; TRBD2 matches at 10 bases. V shed 6 bases, J shed 0 bases, and the junction held 2 bases outside the gene matches. Germline V gene sequence: CDR1 MNHEY, CDR2 SVGAGI. This CDR3 has 14 residues.

The chain's CDR3 is CASSYSEQSGEQYF. In DNA form, the CDR3 reads TGTGCCAGCAGTTACTCGGAACAGTCGGGGGAGCAGTACTTC. This rearrangement joins TRBV6-5 to TRBJ2-7; D is possibly TRBD2 (5 bases). Looked up from germline, CDR1 is MNHEY and CDR2 is SVGAGI. V gave up 0 bases and J gave up 7 bases, with 13 bases separating them. The CDR3 runs 14 residues.

The chain has TRBV6-5 and TRBJ1-1; 8 nucleotides agree with TRBD1. Looked up from germline, CDR1 is MNHEY and CDR2 is SVGAGI. The ends lost 4 bases at V and 8 bases at J; junction bases unmatched: 12. This CDR3 contains 15 residues. CDR3: CASSFRPSGGVEAFF. The CDR3 nucleotides are TGTGCCAGCAGTTTTCGTCCCTCAGGGGGCGTAGAAGCTTTCTTT.

This clone was recorded a few times. The chain links TRBV5-1 to TRBJ1-2; tentatively, D is TRBD1 (6 bases). CDR1 and CDR2 from the germline V gene are SGHRS and YFSETQ. The CDR3 covers 15 residues. The V end was cut by 7 bases, the J end by 6 bases, with 22 bases between. CDR3 DNA sequence: TGCGCCAGCCAATTGGGAGGGCCCAGGGGAGATGGCTACACCTTC. Translated, it gives CASQLGGPRGDGYTF.

The rearrangement uses TRBV5-1 and TRBJ2-2, with 7 bases lining up with TRBD2. Germline trimming cut 4 bases from V and 1 base from J; bases unmatched to any gene: 10. The CDR3 loop spans 17 amino acids. CDR1 is SGHRS, CDR2 YFSETQ, per germline. Here the CDR3 reads CASSPSRGGRNTGELFF. Here the CDR3 DNA reads TGCGCCAGCAGCCCCAGCCGAGGCGGGAGGAACACCGGGGAGCTGTTTTTT.

This chain connects TRBV19 to TRBJ2-4; weak D call: TRBD1 (5 bases). V shed 7 bases and J shed 0 bases, with 19 bases lying between them. The CDR3 totals 17 residues. Looked up from germline, CDR1 is LNHDA and CDR2 is SQIVND (reference sequence). The DNA of the CDR3 is TGTGCCAGTAAGGACAAGATGGGGATCGGAGCCAAAAACATTCAGTACTTC. Amino acids: CASKDKMGIGAKNIQYF.

The rearrangement links TRBV13 to TRBJ1-3, with D uncertain. The V gene lost 0 bases and the J gene lost 4 bases, with 10 bases spanning the gap. Germline V gene lookup returns CDR1 PRHDT and CDR2 FYEKMQ (reference sequence). CDR3 length: 15 amino acids. This CDR3 reads CASSLGRGEGNTIYF. The CDR3 DNA sequence: TGTGCCAGCAGCTTAGGCCGCGGGGAAGGAAACACCATATATTTT. Combining the CDR3 with reference TRBV13 and TRBJ1-3 gives the whole variable domain AAGVIQSPRHLIKEKRETATLKCYPIPRHDTVYWYQQGPGQDPQFLISFYEKMQSDKGSIPDRFSAQQFSDYHSELNMSSLELGDSALYFCASSLGRGEGNTIYFGEGSWLTVV.

V usage is TRBV4-1 and J usage is TRBJ1-2, with TRBD1 as a possible D gene (6 bases). From germline, CDR1 is MGHRA and CDR2 YSYEKL. This CDR3 comprises 17 residues. V was trimmed by 4 bases and J by 3 bases, leaving 21 bases between them. Here the CDR3 reads CASSLPGRGASDYGYTF. The DNA for the CDR3 is TGCGCCAGCAGCCTCCCAGGGCGGGGGGCAAGCGACTATGGCTACACCTTC.

J is TRBJ2-7 and V is TRBV5-6, with 7 nucleotides matching TRBD1. This CDR3 region has 14 residues. V trimming: 4 bases; J trimming: 6 bases; junction bases outside the gene matches: 10. CDR1 is SGHDT and CDR2 is YYEEEE in the germline V gene. The CDR3 coding sequence is TGTGCCAGCAGCCGTGATCAGGGGGTCATCGAGCAGTACTTC. It is translated as CASSRDQGVIEQYF.

V is TRBV6-1 and J is TRBJ1-2; the D gene is possibly TRBD1 (5 bases). The CDR3 consists of 14 residues. Germline values: CDR1 MNHNS, CDR2 SASEGT. Trimming removed 2 bases at V and 4 bases at J, with 11 bases between. The chain's CDR3 is CASSEPREGYGYTF. The CDR3 DNA sequence: TGTGCCAGCAGTGAACCCAGGGAGGGCTATGGCTACACCTTC.

The rearrangement uses TRBV7-9 and TRBJ2-7, with TRBD1 as a possible D gene (6 bases). Between the trimmed V and J ends, which lost 7 bases and 0 bases, there was a span of 16 bases. Germline V gene lookup returns CDR1 SEHNR and CDR2 FQNEAQ (reference sequence). This CDR3 is 15 amino acids long. CDR3 in DNA: TGTGCCAGCACCCAGGATGCAGGGGACTCCTACGAGCAGTACTTC. This sequence encodes CASTQDAGDSYEQYF.

This chain links TRBV28 with TRBJ2-7, with D possibly being TRBD1 (5 bases). Per germline, CDR1 MDHEN and CDR2 SYDVKM. V was trimmed by 8 bases and J by 5 bases, leaving 13 bases between them. CDR3 size: 12 residues. In DNA, the CDR3 is TGTGCCAGCGGGTCTAGGACACACGAGCAGTACTTC. Protein sequence: CASGSRTHEQYF.

This clone was seen just once. The chain uses TRBV19 and TRBJ1-3; maybe TRBD1 (6 bases). The CDR3 has 13 residues. The germline V gene encodes CDR1 LNHDA and CDR2 SQIVND (reference sequence). Trimming left V 7 bases short and J 5 bases short, with 12 bases between. The CDR3 sequence is CASTGQPRNTIYF. The DNA of the CDR3 is TGTGCCAGTACCGGACAGCCCCGAAACACCATATATTTT. The variable domain in full, completed from reference TRBV19 and TRBJ1-3, reads DGGITQSPKYLFRKEGQNVTLSCEQNLNHDAMYWYRQDPGQGLRLIYYSQIVNDFQKGDIAEGYSVSREKKESFPLTVTSAQKNPTAFYLCASTGQPRNTIYFGEGSWLTVV.

The gene calls are TRBV9 and TRBJ2-5; D remains unclear. The CDR3 runs 13 residues. V was clipped by 4 bases and J by 2 bases, with 9 bases between them. Germline V gene data show CDR1 as SGDLS and CDR2 as YYNGEE. The CDR3 DNA sequence: TGTGCCAGCAGCCCAGGTATTCAAGAGACCCAGTACTTC. Its protein product is CASSPGIQETQYF.

This chain uses TRBV23-1 with TRBJ2-3; 8 bases are shared with TRBD2. TRBV23-1 is annotated as an ORF whose role is uncertain. With 0 bases clipped from V and 0 bases from J, the junction kept 11 bases outside the gene matches. CDR3 length: 19 amino acids. The CDR3 nucleotides are TGCGCCAGCAGTCAATCGTGTCAAACTAGCGGATCTAGCACAGATACGCAGTATTTT. This translates into CASSQSCQTSGSSTDTQYF.

The rearrangement joins TRBV9 to TRBJ2-1; maybe TRBD2 (6 bases). The germline CDR1 and CDR2 sequences are SGDLS and YYNGEE. Trimming removed 2 bases at V and 4 bases at J, with 13 bases between. The CDR3 totals 15 residues. CDR3 nucleotide sequence: TGTGCCAGCAGCGTCTGGGACTGGCGATACAATGAGCAGTTCTTC. As protein: CASSVWDWRYNEQFF. The full variable domain, in which reference TRBV9 and TRBJ2-1 provide the parts outside the CDR3, is DSGVTQTPKHLITATGQRVTLRCSPRSGDLSVYWYQQSLDQGLQFLIQYYNGEERAKGNILERFSAQQFPDLHSELNLSSLELGDSALYFCASSVWDWRYNEQFFGPGTRLTVL.

The rearrangement joins TRBV28 to TRBJ2-5; the D gene is possibly TRBD2 (6 bases). CDR3 length: 15 residues. Deletions cut 3 bases from V and 0 bases from J, with 11 bases between. Germline-derived CDR1 and CDR2 are MDHEN and SYDVKM. The CDR3, as DNA: TGTGCCAGCAGTTTTTTGCGGGGTAACCAAGAGACCCAGTACTTC. Translated: CASSFLRGNQETQYF.

The chain carries TRBV9 and TRBJ1-4; weak D call: TRBD1 (5 bases). CDR1 is SGDLS, CDR2 YYNGEE, per germline. The CDR3 sequence is 16 residues long. V gave up 4 bases and J gave up 0 bases, with 13 bases separating them. The CDR3 reads CASSSSGGATNEKLFF. As DNA, the CDR3 is TGTGCCAGCAGCTCAAGCGGGGGTGCAACTAATGAAAAACTGTTTTTT.

This clone was detected a few times. The genes are TRBV19 and TRBJ1-2; 8 nucleotides match TRBD1. Germline lookup yields CDR1 LNHDA and CDR2 SQIVND (reference sequence). V lost 5 bases and J lost 8; bases outside the gene matches: 7. The CDR3 totals 13 residues. The CDR3 loop is CASSGWTGRGYTF. DNA of the CDR3: TGTGCCAGTAGTGGATGGACAGGGAGAGGCTACACCTTC.

The genes are TRBV11-2 and TRBJ1-4, with D maybe TRBD1 (5 bases). Trimming took 1 base from V and 1 from J, leaving 13 bases between them. Germline CDR1 reads SGHAT; CDR2 reads FQNNGV. This CDR3 has 17 amino acids. The CDR3 DNA follows: TGTGCCAGCAGCTTAGGTTGGCAGGGCCTAACTAATGAAAAACTGTTTTTT. Its translation is CASSLGWQGLTNEKLFF.

This chain connects TRBV7-2 to TRBJ1-3; no clear D. The CDR3 has 14 amino acids. Trimming cost V 5 bases and J 0 bases, with 8 bases left between them. Germline V gene lookup returns CDR1 SGHTA and CDR2 FQGNSA. The chain's CDR3 is CASSLGVSGNTIYF. The CDR3, as DNA: TGTGCCAGCAGCCTAGGCGTCTCTGGAAACACCATATATTTT.

In its sample, this clone was seen a few times. The chain employs TRBV10-3 and TRBJ1-5, with unresolved D. V dropped 10 bases and J dropped 6 bases, with 19 bases sitting between them. Per germline, CDR1 ENHRY and CDR2 SYGVKD. The CDR3 length is 14 residues. CDR3 loop: CASKMGAVGQPQHF. The CDR3 nucleotides are TGTGCCAGTAAAATGGGAGCCGTGGGTCAGCCCCAGCATTTT.